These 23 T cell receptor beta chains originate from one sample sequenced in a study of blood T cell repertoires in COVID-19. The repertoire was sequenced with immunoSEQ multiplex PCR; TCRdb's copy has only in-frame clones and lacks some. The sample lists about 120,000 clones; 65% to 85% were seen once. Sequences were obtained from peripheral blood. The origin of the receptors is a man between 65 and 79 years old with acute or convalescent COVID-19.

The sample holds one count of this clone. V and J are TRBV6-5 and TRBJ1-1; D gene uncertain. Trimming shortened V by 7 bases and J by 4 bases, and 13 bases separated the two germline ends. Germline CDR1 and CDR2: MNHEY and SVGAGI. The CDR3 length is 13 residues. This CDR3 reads CASILGRGTEAFF. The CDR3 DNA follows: TGTGCCAGCATCTTAGGGAGAGGCACTGAAGCTTTCTTT.

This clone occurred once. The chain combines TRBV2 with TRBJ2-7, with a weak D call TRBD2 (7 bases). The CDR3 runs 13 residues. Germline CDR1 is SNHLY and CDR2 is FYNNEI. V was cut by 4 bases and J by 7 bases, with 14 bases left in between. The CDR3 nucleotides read TGTGCCAGCAGTGGGGGGGGCCAACGAGAGCAGTACTTC. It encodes CASSGGGQREQYF. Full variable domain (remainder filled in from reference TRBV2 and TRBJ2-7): EPEVTQTPSHQVTQMGQEVILRCVPISNHLYFYWYRQILGQKVEFLVSFYNNEISEKSEIFDDQFSVERPDGSNFTLKIRSTKLEDSAMYFCASSGGGQREQYFGPGTRLTVT.

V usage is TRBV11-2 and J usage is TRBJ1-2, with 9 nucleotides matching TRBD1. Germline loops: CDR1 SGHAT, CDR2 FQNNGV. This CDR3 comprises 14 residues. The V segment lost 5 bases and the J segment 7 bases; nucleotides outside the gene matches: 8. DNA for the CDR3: TGTGCCAGCAGCCGTTCCCGGGACAGGGCTGGCTACACCTTC. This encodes CASSRSRDRAGYTF.

This CDR3 reads CASSLGLAGENEQYF. CDR3 sequence (DNA): TGCGCCAGCAGCTTGGGACTAGCGGGGGAGAATGAGCAGTACTTC. The gene calls are TRBV5-1 and TRBJ2-7; TRBD2 aligns across 12 bases. V gave up 0 bases and J gave up 7 bases; unmatched junction bases: 5. Germline-derived CDR1 and CDR2 are SGHRS and YFSETQ. The CDR3 runs 15 residues.

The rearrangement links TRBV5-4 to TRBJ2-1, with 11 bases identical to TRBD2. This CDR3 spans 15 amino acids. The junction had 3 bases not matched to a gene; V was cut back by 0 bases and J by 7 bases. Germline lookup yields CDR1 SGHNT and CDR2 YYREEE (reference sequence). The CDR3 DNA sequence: TGTGCCAGCAGCTTGGGTAGCGGGGGGGCAAATGAGCAGTTCTTC. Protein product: CASSLGSGGANEQFF. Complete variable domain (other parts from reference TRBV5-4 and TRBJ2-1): ETGVTQSPTHLIKTRGQQVTLRCSSQSGHNTVSWYQQALGQGPQFIFQYYREEENGRGNFPPRFSGLQFPNYSSELNVNALELDDSALYLCASSLGSGGANEQFFGPGTRLTVL.

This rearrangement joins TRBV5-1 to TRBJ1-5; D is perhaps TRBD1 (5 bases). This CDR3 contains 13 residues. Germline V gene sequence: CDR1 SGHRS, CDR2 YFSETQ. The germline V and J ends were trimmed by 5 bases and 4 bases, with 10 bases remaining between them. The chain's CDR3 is CASSSGRNQPQHF. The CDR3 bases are TGCGCCAGCAGTTCAGGGCGGAATCAGCCCCAGCATTTT.

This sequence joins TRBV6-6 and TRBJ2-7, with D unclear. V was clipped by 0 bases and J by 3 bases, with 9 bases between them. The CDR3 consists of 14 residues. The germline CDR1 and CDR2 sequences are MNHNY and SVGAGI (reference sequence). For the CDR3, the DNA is TGTGCCAGCAGTTACTCCATGGGCCTCTACGAGCAGTACTTC. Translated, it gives CASSYSMGLYEQYF.

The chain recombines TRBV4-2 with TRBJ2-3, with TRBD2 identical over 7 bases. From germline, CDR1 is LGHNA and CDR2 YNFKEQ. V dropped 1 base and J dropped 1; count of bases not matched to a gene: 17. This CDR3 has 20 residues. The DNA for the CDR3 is TGTGCCAGCAGCCAAGTTGGGCGCTTCCGGGGGGTGGGGCGCACAGATACGCAGTATTTT. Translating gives CASSQVGRFRGVGRTDTQYF.

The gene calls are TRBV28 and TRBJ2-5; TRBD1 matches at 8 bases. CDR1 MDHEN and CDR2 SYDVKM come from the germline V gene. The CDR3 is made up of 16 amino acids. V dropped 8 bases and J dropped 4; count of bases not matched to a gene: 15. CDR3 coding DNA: TGTGCCAGCCCTCCTAAGGGGCAGGGGGCAGGAGAGACCCAGTACTTC. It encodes CASPPKGQGAGETQYF.

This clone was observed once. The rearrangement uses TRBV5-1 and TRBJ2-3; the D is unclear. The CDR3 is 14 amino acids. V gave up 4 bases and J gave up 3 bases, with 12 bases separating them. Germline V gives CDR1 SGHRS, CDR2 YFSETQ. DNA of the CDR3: TGCGCCAGCAGCCCCTCGGTAGTAACAGATACGCAGTATTTT. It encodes CASSPSVVTDTQYF.

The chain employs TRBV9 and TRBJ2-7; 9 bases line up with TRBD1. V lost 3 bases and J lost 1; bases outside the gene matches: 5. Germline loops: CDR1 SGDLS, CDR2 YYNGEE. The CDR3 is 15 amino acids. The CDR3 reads CASSAGDRESYEQYF. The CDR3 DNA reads TGTGCCAGCAGCGCTGGGGACAGGGAGTCCTACGAGCAGTACTTC.

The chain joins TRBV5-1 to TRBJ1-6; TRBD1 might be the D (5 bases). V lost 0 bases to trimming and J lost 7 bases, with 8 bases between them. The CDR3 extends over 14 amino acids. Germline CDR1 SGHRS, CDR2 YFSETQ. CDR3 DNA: TGCGCCAGCAGCTTGGTGGGGCAGAATTCACCCCTCCACTTT. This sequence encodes CASSLVGQNSPLHF.

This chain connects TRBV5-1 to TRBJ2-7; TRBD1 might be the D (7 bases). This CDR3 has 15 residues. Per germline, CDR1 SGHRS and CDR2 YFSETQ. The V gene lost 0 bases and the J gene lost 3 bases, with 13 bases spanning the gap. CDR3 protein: CASSLGPQGGYEQYF. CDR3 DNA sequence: TGCGCCAGCAGCTTGGGGCCCCAGGGGGGCTACGAGCAGTACTTC.

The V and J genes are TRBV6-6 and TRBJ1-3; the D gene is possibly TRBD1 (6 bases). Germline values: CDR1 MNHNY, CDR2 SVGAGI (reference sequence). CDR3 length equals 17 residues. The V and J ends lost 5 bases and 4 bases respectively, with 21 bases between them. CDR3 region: CASSPTHRVGLGNTIYF. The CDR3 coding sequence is TGTGCCAGCAGTCCTACTCACAGGGTTGGACTCGGAAACACCATATATTTT.

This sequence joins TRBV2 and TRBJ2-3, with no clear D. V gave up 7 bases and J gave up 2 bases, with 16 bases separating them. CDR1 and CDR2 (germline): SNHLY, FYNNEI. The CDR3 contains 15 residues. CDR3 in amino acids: CASTSGYPITDTQYF. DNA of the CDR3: TGTGCCAGCACCTCGGGTTACCCCATCACAGATACGCAGTATTTT.

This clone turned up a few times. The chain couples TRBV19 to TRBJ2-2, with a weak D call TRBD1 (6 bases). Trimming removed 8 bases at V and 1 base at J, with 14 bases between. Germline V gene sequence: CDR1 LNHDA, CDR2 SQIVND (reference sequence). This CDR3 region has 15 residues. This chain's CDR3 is CASGPQGRNTGELFF. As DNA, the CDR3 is TGTGCCAGTGGCCCCCAGGGGAGGAACACCGGGGAGCTGTTTTTT.

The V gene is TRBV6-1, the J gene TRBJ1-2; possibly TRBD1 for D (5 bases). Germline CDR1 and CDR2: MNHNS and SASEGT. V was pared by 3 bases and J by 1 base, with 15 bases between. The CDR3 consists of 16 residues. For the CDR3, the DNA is TGTGCCAGCAGTGAGACCAGGGCGGGGGGTAACTATGGCTACACCTTC. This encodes CASSETRAGGNYGYTF.

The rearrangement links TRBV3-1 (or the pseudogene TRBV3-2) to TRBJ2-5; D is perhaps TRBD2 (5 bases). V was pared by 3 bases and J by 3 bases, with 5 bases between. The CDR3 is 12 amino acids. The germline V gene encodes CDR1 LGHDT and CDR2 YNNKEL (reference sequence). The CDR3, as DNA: TGTGCCAGCAGCCAGACTAAAGAGACCCAGTACTTC. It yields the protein CASSQTKETQYF.

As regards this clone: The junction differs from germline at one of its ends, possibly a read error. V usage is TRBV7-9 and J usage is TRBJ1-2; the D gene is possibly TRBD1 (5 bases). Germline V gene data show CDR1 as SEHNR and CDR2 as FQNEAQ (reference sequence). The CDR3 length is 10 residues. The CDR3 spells CAGGVYGYTF. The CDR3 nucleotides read TGCGCGGGAGGGGTCTATGGCTACACCTTC.

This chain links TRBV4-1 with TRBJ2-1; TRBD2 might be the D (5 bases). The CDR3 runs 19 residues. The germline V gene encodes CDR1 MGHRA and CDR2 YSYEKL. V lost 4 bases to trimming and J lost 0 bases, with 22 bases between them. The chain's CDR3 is CASSPHRAGGLYSYNEQFF. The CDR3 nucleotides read TGCGCCAGCAGCCCGCATCGGGCGGGTGGCCTTTACTCCTACAATGAGCAGTTCTTC.

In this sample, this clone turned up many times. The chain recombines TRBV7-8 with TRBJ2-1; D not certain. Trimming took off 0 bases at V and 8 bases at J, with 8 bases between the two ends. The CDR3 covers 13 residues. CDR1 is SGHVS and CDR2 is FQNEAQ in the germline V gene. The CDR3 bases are TGTGCCAGCAGCTTAGCAGCCCACTATGAGCAGTTCTTC. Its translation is CASSLAAHYEQFF.

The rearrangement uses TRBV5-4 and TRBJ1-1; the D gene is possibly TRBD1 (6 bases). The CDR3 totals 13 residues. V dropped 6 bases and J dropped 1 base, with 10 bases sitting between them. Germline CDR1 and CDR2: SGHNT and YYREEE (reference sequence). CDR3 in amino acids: CASTLGGNTEAFF. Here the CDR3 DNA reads TGTGCCAGCACCCTAGGGGGGAACACTGAAGCTTTCTTT.

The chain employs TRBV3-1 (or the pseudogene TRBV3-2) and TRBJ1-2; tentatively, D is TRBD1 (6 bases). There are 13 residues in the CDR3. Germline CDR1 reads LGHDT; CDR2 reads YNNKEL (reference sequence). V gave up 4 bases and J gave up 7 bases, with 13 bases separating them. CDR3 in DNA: TGTGCCAGCAGCCTGCCAAACAGGGCTGGCTACACCTTC. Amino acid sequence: CASSLPNRAGYTF.